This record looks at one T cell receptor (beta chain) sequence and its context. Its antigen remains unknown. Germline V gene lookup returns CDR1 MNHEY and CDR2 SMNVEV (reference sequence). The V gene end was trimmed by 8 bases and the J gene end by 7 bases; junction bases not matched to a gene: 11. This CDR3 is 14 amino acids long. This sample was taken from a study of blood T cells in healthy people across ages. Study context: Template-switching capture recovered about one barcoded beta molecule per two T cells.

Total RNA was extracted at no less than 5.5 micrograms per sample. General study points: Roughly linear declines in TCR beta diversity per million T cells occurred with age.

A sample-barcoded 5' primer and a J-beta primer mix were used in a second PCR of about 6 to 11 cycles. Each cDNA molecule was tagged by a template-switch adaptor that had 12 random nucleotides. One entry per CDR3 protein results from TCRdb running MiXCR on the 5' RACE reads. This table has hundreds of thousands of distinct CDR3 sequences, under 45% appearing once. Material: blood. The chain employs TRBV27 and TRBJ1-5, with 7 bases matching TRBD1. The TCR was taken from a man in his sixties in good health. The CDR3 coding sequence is TGTGCCAGCCAGTACCGACAGGGTGTCCAGCCCCAGCATTTT. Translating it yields CASQYRQGVQPQHF.